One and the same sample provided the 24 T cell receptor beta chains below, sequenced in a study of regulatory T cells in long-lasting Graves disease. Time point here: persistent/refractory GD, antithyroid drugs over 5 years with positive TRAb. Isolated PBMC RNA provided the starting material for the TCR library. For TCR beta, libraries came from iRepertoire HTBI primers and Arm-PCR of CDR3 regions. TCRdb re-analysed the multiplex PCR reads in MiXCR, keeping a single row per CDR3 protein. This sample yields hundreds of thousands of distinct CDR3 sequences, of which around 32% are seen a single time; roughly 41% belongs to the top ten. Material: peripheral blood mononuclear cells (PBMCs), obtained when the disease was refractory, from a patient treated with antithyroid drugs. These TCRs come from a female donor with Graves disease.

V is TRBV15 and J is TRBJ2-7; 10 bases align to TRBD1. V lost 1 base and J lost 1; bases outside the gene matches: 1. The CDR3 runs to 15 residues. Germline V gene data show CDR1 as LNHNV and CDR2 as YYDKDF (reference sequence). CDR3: CATSRGTGGSYEQYF. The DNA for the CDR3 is TGTGCCACCAGCAGAGGGACAGGGGGATCCTACGAGCAGTACTTC. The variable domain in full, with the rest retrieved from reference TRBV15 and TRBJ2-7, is DAMVIQNPRYQVTQFGKPVTLSCSQTLNHNVMYWYQQKSSQAPKLLFHYYDKDFNNEADTPDNFQSRRPNTSFCFLDIRSPGLGDTAMYLCATSRGTGGSYEQYFGPGTRLTVT.

CDR3 protein: CASSTSFFAYGYTF. The CDR3 DNA sequence: TGTGCCAGTAGTACCTCCTTCTTCGCGTATGGCTACACCTTC. The gene calls are TRBV19 and TRBJ1-2; D gene ambiguous. Per the germline V gene, CDR1 is LNHDA and CDR2 is SQIVND (reference sequence). Trimming cost V 4 bases and J 5 bases, with 14 bases left between them. This CDR3 is built from 14 residues.

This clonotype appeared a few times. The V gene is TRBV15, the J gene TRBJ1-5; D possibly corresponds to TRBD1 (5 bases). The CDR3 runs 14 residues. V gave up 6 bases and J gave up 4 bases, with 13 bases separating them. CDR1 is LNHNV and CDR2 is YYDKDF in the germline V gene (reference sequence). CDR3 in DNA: TGTGCCACCAGTTCCCAGGGACCTAATCAGCCCCAGCATTTT. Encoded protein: CATSSQGPNQPQHF.

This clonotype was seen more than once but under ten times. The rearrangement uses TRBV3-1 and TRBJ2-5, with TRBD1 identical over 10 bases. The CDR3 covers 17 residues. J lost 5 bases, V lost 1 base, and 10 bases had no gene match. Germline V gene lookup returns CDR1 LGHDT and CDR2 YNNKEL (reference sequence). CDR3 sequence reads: CASSQGLPGQGRETQYF. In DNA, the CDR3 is TGTGCCAGCAGCCAAGGCCTACCGGGACAGGGGAGGGAGACCCAGTACTTC.

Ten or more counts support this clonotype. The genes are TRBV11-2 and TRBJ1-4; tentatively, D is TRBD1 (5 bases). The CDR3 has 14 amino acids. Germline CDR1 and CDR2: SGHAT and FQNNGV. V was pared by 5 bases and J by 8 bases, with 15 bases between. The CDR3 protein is CASSLRGDGEKLFF. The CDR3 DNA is TGTGCCAGCAGCCTCAGAGGGGATGGGGAAAAACTGTTTTTT.

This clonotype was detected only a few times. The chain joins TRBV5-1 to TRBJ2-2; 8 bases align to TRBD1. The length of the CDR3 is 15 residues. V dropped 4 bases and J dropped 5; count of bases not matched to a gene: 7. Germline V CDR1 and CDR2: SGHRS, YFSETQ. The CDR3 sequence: CASSHRDRQTGELFF. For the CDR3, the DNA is TGCGCCAGCAGCCACCGGGACAGGCAAACCGGGGAGCTGTTTTTT.

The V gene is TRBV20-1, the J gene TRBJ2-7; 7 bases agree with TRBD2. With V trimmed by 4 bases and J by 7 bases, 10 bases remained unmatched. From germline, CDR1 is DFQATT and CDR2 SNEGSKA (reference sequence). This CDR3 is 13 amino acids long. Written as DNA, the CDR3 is TGCAGTGCTACAGATGGCGGGAGAGAGGAGCAGTACTTC. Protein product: CSATDGGREEQYF.

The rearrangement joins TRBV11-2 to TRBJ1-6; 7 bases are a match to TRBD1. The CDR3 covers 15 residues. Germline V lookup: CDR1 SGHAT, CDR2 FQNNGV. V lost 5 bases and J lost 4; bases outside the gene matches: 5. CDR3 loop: CASSPTGQYNSPLHF. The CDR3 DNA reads TGTGCCAGCAGCCCGACGGGACAGTATAATTCACCCCTCCACTTT.

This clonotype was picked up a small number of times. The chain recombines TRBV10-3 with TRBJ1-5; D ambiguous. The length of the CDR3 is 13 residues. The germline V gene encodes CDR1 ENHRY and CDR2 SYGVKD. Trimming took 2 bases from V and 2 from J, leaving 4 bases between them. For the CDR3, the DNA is TGTGCCATCAGTGAGCAAGGCAATCAGCCCCAGCATTTT. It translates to CAISEQGNQPQHF.

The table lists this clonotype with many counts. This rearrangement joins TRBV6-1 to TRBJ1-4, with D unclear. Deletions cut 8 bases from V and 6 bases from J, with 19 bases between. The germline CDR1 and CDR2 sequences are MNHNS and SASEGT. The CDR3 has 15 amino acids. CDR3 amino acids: CASDYEGLQDEKLFF. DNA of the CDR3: TGTGCCAGCGATTACGAAGGCCTCCAGGATGAAAAACTGTTTTTT.

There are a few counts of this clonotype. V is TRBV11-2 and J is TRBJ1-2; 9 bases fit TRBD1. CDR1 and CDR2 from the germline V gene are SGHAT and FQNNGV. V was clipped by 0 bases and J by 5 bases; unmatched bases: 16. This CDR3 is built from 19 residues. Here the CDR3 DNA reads TGTGCCAGCAGCTTAGATAGGAGGAACAGGGGGCGACCCTCATATGGCTACACCTTC. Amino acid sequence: CASSLDRRNRGRPSYGYTF.

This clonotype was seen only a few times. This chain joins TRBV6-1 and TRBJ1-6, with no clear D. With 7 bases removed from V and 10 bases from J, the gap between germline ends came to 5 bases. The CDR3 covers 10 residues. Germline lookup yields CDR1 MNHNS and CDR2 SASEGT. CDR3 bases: TGTGCCAGCAACCGCTCACCCCTCCACTTT. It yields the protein CASNRSPLHF.

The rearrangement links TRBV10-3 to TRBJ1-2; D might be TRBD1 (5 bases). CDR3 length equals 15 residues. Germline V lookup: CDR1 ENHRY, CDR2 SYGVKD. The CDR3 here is CASQPAAGPNYGYTF. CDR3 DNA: TGTGCTTCCCAACCCGCCGCGGGGCCTAACTATGGCTACACCTTC.

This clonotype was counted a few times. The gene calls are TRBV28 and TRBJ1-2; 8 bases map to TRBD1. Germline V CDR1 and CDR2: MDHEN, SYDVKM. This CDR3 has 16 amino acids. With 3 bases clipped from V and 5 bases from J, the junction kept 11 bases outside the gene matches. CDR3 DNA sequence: TGTGCCAGCAGTTTGTCAGGGGGCTTCCGCTCATATGGCTACACCTTC. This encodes CASSLSGGFRSYGYTF.

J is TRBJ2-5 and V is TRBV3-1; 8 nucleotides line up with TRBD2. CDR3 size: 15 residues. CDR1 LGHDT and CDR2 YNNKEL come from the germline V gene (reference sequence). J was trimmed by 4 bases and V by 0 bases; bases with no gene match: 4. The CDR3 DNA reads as TGTGCCAGCAGCCAAGAGGGGCTAGCGGGAGAGACCCAGTACTTC. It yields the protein CASSQEGLAGETQYF.

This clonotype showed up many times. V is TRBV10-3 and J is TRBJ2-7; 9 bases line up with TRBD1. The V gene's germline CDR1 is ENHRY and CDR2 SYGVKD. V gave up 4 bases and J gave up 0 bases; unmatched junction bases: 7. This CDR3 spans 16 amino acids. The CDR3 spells CAISGTGTGTSYEQYF. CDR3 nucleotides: TGTGCCATCAGTGGTACCGGGACAGGGACCTCCTACGAGCAGTACTTC.

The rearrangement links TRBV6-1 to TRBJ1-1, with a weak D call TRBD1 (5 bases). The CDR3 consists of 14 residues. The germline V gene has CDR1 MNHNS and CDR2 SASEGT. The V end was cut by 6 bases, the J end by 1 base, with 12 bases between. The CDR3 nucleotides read TGTGCCAGCAGACGTCGGGGCCCGAACACTGAAGCTTTCTTT. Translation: CASRRRGPNTEAFF.

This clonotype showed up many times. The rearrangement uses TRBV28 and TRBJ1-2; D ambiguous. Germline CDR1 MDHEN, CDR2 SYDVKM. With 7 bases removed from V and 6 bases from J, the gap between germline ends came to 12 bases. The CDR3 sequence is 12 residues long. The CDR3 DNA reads TGTGCCAGCACCCCCAGGTTCCATGGCTACACCTTC. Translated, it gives CASTPRFHGYTF.

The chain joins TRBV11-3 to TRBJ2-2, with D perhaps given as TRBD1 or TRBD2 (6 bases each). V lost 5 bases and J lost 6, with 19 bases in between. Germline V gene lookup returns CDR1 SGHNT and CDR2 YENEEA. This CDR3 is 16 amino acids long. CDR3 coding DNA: TGTGCCAGCAGCCTAGGTCCGGGGGCCTTCCCCGGGGAGCTGTTTTTT. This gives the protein CASSLGPGAFPGELFF. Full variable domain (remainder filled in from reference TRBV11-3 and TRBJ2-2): EAGVVQSPRYKIIEKKQPVAFWCNPISGHNTLYWYLQNLGQGPELLIRYENEEAVDDSQLPKDRFSAERLKGVDSTLKIQPAELGDSAVYLCASSLGPGAFPGELFFGEGSRLTVL.

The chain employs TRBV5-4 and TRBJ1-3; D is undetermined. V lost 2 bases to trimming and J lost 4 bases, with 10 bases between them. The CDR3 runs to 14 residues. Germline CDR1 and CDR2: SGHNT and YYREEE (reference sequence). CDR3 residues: CASSFDLAGNTIYF. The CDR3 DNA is TGTGCCAGCAGCTTCGATTTGGCAGGAAACACCATATATTTT.

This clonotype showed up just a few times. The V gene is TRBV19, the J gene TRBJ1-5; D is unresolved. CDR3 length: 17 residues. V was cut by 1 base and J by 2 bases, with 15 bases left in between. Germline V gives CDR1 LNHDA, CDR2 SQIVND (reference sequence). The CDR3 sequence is CASSIAVSLYGNQPQHF. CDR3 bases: TGTGCCAGTAGTATAGCGGTCAGCCTTTATGGCAATCAGCCCCAGCATTTT.

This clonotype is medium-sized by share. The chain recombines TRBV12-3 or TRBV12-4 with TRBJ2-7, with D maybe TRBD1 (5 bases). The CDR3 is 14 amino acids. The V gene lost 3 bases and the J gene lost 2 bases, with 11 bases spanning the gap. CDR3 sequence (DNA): TGTGCCAGCAGTTTTGGACAACTTACCTACGAGCAGTACTTC. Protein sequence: CASSFGQLTYEQYF.

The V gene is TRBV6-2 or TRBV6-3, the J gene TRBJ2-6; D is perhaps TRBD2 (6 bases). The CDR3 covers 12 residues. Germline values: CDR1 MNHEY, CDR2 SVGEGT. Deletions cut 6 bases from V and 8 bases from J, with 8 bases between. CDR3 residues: CASRGGPNVLTF. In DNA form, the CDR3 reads TGTGCCAGCAGGGGGGGTCCCAACGTCCTGACTTTC.

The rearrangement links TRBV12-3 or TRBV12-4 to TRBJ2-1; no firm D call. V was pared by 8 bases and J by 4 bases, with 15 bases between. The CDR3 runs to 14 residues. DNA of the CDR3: TGTGCCAGCCGCCCCGCGAAAGGATACAATGAGCAGTTCTTC. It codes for CASRPAKGYNEQFF.